The T cell receptor beta chain described here comes from a study of CD8 T cells in ankylosing spondylitis (dated by TCRdb to 2015 to 2018). As for the study more broadly: The study set out to find disease-linked TCR variants by profiling T cell receptor beta repertoires in ankylosing spondylitis patients and healthy donors. In total, the full study cohort was made up of 85 to 140 healthy donors and more than 20 ankylosing spondylitis patients. Peripheral blood samples were taken, and synovial fluid was additionally collected from ankylosing spondylitis patients. What the authors observed across the whole study: A TCR beta motif made up of several highly homologous amino acid variants appeared to be characteristic of blood from ankylosing spondylitis patients. Some motif variants were previously reported in synovial fluid and blood of reactive arthritis patients, suggesting common disease-initiation mechanisms. In peripheral blood, the disease-linked clones were found at relatively low frequencies and had a CD8+ phenotype. The disease-linked clones were reported as significantly enriched in matched synovial fluid samples from ankylosing spondylitis patients.

The sequencer was an Illumina HiSeq 2500. Quantitative 5'-RACE with molecular barcodes was the method used to prepare the TCR beta libraries. In the original analysis: To identify disease-linked TCR variants, a new computational method was used, one built on a probabilistic model of VDJ rearrangement. The public sequencing data were trimmed at Q25 with fastp and processed into clonotypes with MiXCR by TCRdb, which kept only in-frame beta chains. Each CDR3 protein gets just one entry, which takes the most common genes and DNA from the rows behind it. TCRdb's processing, not the authors', yielded these V and J calls. The sample includes just over 150,000 distinct CDR3 sequences, with approximately 20% observed a single time. Of the sample, around 7.6% falls within the top ten clones. Of note for this clonotype: Its antigen has not been determined. Base qualities are not at hand, and no much larger clone is one base apart.

The V and J ends are trimmed by 0 bases and 7 bases, leaving 10 bases between them. The germline V gene yields SGHAT for CDR1 and FQNNGV for CDR2. From cysteine to phenylalanine, the CDR3 is 14 amino acids long. Of the read, only the CDR3 DNA is kept; its 42 bases are in frame from base 1. The chain uses TRBV11-2 and TRBJ2-1; there is no confident call for the D gene. The specimen sequenced was blood, either unsorted or a sorted T cell fraction (not recorded which). This receptor was taken from a male donor with ankylosing spondylitis or in good health (not recorded which). Here the CDR3 is given as CASSLETVGNEQFF. The DNA reads TGTGCCAGCAGCTTAGAAACGGTTGGGAATGAGCAGTTCTTC.